This record covers a single T cell receptor (beta chain). Its antigen is not known. The germline V gene encodes CDR1 MGHRA and CDR2 YSYEKL. CDR3 length equals 16 residues. V dropped 1 base and J dropped 0 bases, with 9 bases sitting between them. Newly diagnosed patients aged 18 to 65 had hyperthyroidism of under 2 months' duration. The study left out patients who had uncontrolled infection, other autoimmune disease, pregnancy or lactation. Fresh 10 ml peripheral blood yielded PBMCs. This sample is drawn from a study of T cells in Graves' hyperthyroidism and ophthalmopathy. General observations from the study: In simple terms, a model built on 13 V-J features told ophthalmopathy apart from stable hyperthyroidism.

From RNA transcripts, TCR beta CDR3 regions were amplified. First-round RT-PCR targeting the TCR CDR3 was performed with the HTBI primer set. TCRdb re-called the multiplex PCR reads through MiXCR, storing one row per CDR3 protein. The sample holds around 700,000 distinct CDR3 sequences, 35% seen once. This TCR was sampled from a woman aged 40-49 years with Graves' hyperthyroidism. Sequenced input: blood. The V and J genes are TRBV4-1 and TRBJ1-4, with D unclear. The CDR3 DNA sequence: TGCGCCAGCAGCCAAGCCCAACACCCAACTAATGAAAAACTGTTTTTT. The encoded protein is CASSQAQHPTNEKLFF.